This T cell receptor (beta chain) derives from a study of blood T cell repertoires in COVID-19. Germline-derived CDR1 and CDR2 are SGHRS and YFSETQ. The CDR3 has 16 residues. J lost 5 bases, V lost 1 base, and 10 bases had no gene match. Per the study methods: Reference gene primer amplification gave estimated nucleated cell counts. The assay was immunoSEQ multiplex PCR, and TCRdb's table has in-frame clones only and misses some. That table is the source of V, J and clone size, and D and trimming were worked out from the DNA. The table lists about 180,000 clones, approximately 89% of them singletons. The sequence was obtained from a middle-aged man with active or convalescent COVID-19. The chain uses TRBV5-1 and TRBJ1-1; 8 nucleotides line up with TRBD1. Sequenced: peripheral blood. CDR3 amino acids: CASSLKGQGRATEAFF. CDR3 DNA sequence: TGCGCCAGCAGCTTGAAAGGACAGGGAAGGGCGACTGAAGCTTTCTTT. Drawing the rest from reference TRBV5-1 and TRBJ1-1, the complete variable domain is KAGVTQTPRYLIKTRGQQVTLSCSPISGHRSVSWYQQTPGQGLQFLFEYFSETQRNKGNFPGRFSGRQFSNSRSEMNVSTLELGDSALYLCASSLKGQGRATEAFFGQGTRLTVV.